This T cell receptor (beta chain) was captured in a study of regulatory T cells in long-lasting Graves disease. Between the trimmed V and J ends, which lost 1 base and 0 bases, there was a span of 10 bases. Looked up from germline, CDR1 is MDHEN and CDR2 is SYDVKM. This CDR3 has 16 amino acids. Time point denoted: newly diagnosed GD, antithyroid drugs for less than 3 months. PBMC RNA was the source of the TCR library. This clonotype was seen only a few times. Building the TCR beta libraries relied on iRepertoire HTBI primers, and CDR3 regions underwent Arm-PCR. TCRdb processed the multiplex PCR reads anew with MiXCR; each CDR3 protein has one entry. The top ten hold approximately 17% of the sample, which has 350,000 to 550,000 distinct CDR3 sequences, approximately 15% seen once. These same records also appear under a second study, on T cells in Graves' hyperthyroidism and ophthalmopathy.

This sequence was found in a woman aged 45-65 years with Graves disease. The chain is built from TRBV28 and TRBJ1-5; a weak D match, TRBD1 (5 bases). This sample comprised peripheral blood mononuclear cells (PBMCs), obtained at new diagnosis, from a patient treated with antithyroid drugs. CDR3 protein: CASSLLGPNSNQPQHF. CDR3 in DNA: TGTGCCAGCAGTTTATTGGGACCGAATAGCAATCAGCCCCAGCATTTT.